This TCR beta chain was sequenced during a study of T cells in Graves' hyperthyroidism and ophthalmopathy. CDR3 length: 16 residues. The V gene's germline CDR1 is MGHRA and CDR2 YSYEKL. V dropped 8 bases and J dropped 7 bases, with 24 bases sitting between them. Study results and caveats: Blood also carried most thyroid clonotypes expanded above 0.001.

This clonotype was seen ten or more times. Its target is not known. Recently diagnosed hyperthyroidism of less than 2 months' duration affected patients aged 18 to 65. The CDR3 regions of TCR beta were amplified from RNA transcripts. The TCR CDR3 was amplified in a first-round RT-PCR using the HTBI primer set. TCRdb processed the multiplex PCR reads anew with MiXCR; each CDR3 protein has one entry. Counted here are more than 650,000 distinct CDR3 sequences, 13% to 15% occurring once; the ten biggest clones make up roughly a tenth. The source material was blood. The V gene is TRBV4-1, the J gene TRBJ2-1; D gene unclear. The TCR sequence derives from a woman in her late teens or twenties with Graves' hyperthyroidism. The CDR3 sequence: CASSNRQASISNEQFF. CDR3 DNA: TGCGCCAGCTCCAACCGCCAGGCTAGTATTTCGAATGAGCAGTTCTTC.